These T cell receptor beta chains were read from a single sample in a study of cytomegalovirus exposure and HLA in healthy donors. The assay was immunoSEQ multiplex PCR, and TCRdb's table has in-frame clones only and misses some. The sample table sets out around 58,000 clones. The specimen was PBMCs. The receptors originated from a man aged 45-65 years in good health and CMV-seropositive. Each CDR3 is given with its conserved first and last residue. A D gene is named only where the DNA matches it firmly.

V gene: TRBV10-3
D gene: .
J gene: TRBJ2-7
CDR3 DNA: TGTGCCATCAGTGAACCTCCAGGGTCCTACGAGCAGTACTTC
CDR3 protein: CAISEPPGSYEQYF

V gene: TRBV10-3
D gene: .
J gene: TRBJ2-6
CDR3 DNA: TGTGCCAAACATGGGGCCAACGTCCTGACTTTC
CDR3 protein: CAKHGANVLTF

V gene: TRBV7-9
D gene: .
J gene: TRBJ1-6
CDR3 DNA: TGTGCCAGCAGCCTCGACAGCCTCAACTCACCCCTCCACTTT
CDR3 protein: CASSLDSLNSPLHF

V gene: TRBV5-1
D gene: .
J gene: TRBJ2-5
CDR3 DNA: TGCGCCAGCAGCTTGACGGGACTCCCGGAAGAGACCCAGTACTTC
CDR3 protein: CASSLTGLPEETQYF

V gene: TRBV4-3
D gene: .
J gene: TRBJ1-2
CDR3 DNA: TGCGCCAGCAGCCAAGATGGATCCCTGCGGAGTGGTAACTATGGCTACACCTTC
CDR3 protein: CASSQDGSLRSGNYGYTF

V gene: TRBV9
D gene: TRBD1
J gene: TRBJ1-1
CDR3 DNA: TGTGCCAGCAGCCCGTGGGACAGGGCCCCTAATGATGAAGCTTTCTTT
CDR3 protein: CASSPWDRAPNDEAFF

V gene: TRBV19
D gene: TRBD2
J gene: TRBJ2-7
CDR3 DNA: TGTGCCAGTGCCTTGGGGACTAGCTACGAGCAGTACTTC
CDR3 protein: CASALGTSYEQYF

V gene: TRBV18
D gene: .
J gene: TRBJ1-6
CDR3 DNA: TGTGCCAGCTCACCGGCCGGGGATCGAAATTCACCCCTCCACTTT
CDR3 protein: CASSPAGDRNSPLHF

V gene: TRBV27
D gene: TRBD1
J gene: TRBJ1-3
CDR3 DNA: TGTGCCAGCAGTGAGGGGGCAACTGGAAACACCATATATTTT
CDR3 protein: CASSEGATGNTIYF

V gene: TRBV18
D gene: TRBD1
J gene: TRBJ2-2
CDR3 DNA: TGTGCCAGCTCACCAAGGACAGGGAACACCGGGGAGCTGTTTTTT
CDR3 protein: CASSPRTGNTGELFF

V gene: TRBV27
D gene: TRBD2
J gene: TRBJ2-7
CDR3 DNA: TGTGCCAGCAGTGACCATAGCGGGAGCTCCTACGAGCAGTACTTC
CDR3 protein: CASSDHSGSSYEQYF

V gene: TRBV27
D gene: TRBD1
J gene: TRBJ1-1
CDR3 DNA: TGTGCCAGCAGTTTTCGGACAGGGGGAACTGAAGCTTTCTTT
CDR3 protein: CASSFRTGGTEAFF

V gene: TRBV30
D gene: TRBD1
J gene: TRBJ1-1
CDR3 DNA: TGTGCCTGGAGGTCACAGGGGGCAGGAGCTTTCTTT
CDR3 protein: CAWRSQGAGAFF

V gene: TRBV7-2
D gene: TRBD1
J gene: TRBJ1-6
CDR3 DNA: TGTGCCAGCCGACGGGACAGGGGGTCCCTTAATTCACCCCTCCACTTT
CDR3 protein: CASRRDRGSLNSPLHF

V gene: TRBV5-1
D gene: .
J gene: TRBJ2-7
CDR3 DNA: TGCGCCAGCAGCTTGGGGCAGAGCGCCTACGAGCAGTACTTC
CDR3 protein: CASSLGQSAYEQYF

V gene: TRBV4-1
D gene: .
J gene: TRBJ1-1
CDR3 DNA: TGCGCCAGCAGCCAAAGTGGGCAGGGAAGCACTGAAGCTTTCTTT
CDR3 protein: CASSQSGQGSTEAFF

V gene: TRBV2
D gene: .
J gene: TRBJ1-5
CDR3 DNA: TGTGCCAGCAGTGAAGGGAGCGATCTTAATCAGCCCCAGCATTTT
CDR3 protein: CASSEGSDLNQPQHF

V gene: TRBV29-1
D gene: TRBD1
J gene: TRBJ2-7
CDR3 DNA: TGCAGCGTTGAACGAGACAGGGGCTACGAGCAGTACTTC
CDR3 protein: CSVERDRGYEQYF

V gene: TRBV5-1
D gene: TRBD2
J gene: TRBJ2-5
CDR3 DNA: TGCGCCAGCAGCTTGTTGGCTCCCGGGACTAGCGGAAAGGGGGAGACCCAGTACTTC
CDR3 protein: CASSLLAPGTSGKGETQYF

V gene: TRBV7-2
D gene: .
J gene: TRBJ2-5
CDR3 DNA: TGTGCCAGCAGCTTCACGGGGATCCAAGAGACCCAGTACTTC
CDR3 protein: CASSFTGIQETQYF

V gene: TRBV7-6
D gene: .
J gene: TRBJ2-3
CDR3 DNA: TGTGCCAGCAGCTTAAGTCCCACGGGGGATACGCAGTATTTT
CDR3 protein: CASSLSPTGDTQYF

V gene: TRBV25-1
D gene: TRBD1
J gene: TRBJ1-2
CDR3 DNA: TGTGCCAGCAGTGAATGGGACAGGGGGCCCTACACCTTC
CDR3 protein: CASSEWDRGPYTF

V gene: TRBV28
D gene: .
J gene: TRBJ2-7
CDR3 DNA: TGTGCCAGCAGTTTAACAACCTACGAGCAGTACTTC
CDR3 protein: CASSLTTYEQYF

V gene: TRBV19
D gene: TRBD2
J gene: TRBJ2-7
CDR3 DNA: TGTGCCAGTAGTTATGGACTAGCGGGACGCTACGAGCAGTACTTC
CDR3 protein: CASSYGLAGRYEQYF

V gene: TRBV2
D gene: TRBD1
J gene: TRBJ1-5
CDR3 DNA: TGTGCCAGCACTACGGGACAGGGCCTCAATCAGCCCCAGCATTTT
CDR3 protein: CASTTGQGLNQPQHF

V gene: TRBV4-2
D gene: TRBD2
J gene: TRBJ2-1
CDR3 DNA: TGTGCCAGCAGCCAAGGAGCGGGGGGCTCCTACAATGAGCAGTTCTTC
CDR3 protein: CASSQGAGGSYNEQFF

V gene: TRBV4-1
D gene: TRBD1
J gene: TRBJ1-1
CDR3 DNA: TGCGCCAGCAGCCAAGGACAGGGAAGAGTGGATGAAGCTTTCTTT
CDR3 protein: CASSQGQGRVDEAFF

V gene: TRBV20-1
D gene: .
J gene: TRBJ1-2
CDR3 DNA: TGCAGTGCCCAATCCTATGGCTACACCTTC
CDR3 protein: CSAQSYGYTF

V gene: TRBV28
D gene: TRBD1
J gene: TRBJ1-4
CDR3 DNA: TGTGCCAGCAGGACAGGGGAGACTAATGAAAAACTGTTTTTT
CDR3 protein: CASRTGETNEKLFF

V gene: TRBV18
D gene: TRBD1
J gene: TRBJ2-7
CDR3 DNA: TGTGCCAGCTCACCACCGGGACAGATCTACGAGCAGTACTTC
CDR3 protein: CASSPPGQIYEQYF

V gene: TRBV2
D gene: TRBD1
J gene: TRBJ1-3
CDR3 DNA: TGTGCCAGCAGTGAACGCAGACAGGGGCAAAACACCATATATTTT
CDR3 protein: CASSERRQGQNTIYF

V gene: TRBV30
D gene: .
J gene: TRBJ2-4
CDR3 DNA: TGTGCCTGGAGTGTAAAGGGGATGAACATTCAGTACTTC
CDR3 protein: CAWSVKGMNIQYF

V gene: TRBV29-1
D gene: TRBD1
J gene: TRBJ2-7
CDR3 DNA: TGCAGCGTTGGGGCCCGGGACAGCCTTTCCTCCTACGAGCAGTACTTC
CDR3 protein: CSVGARDSLSSYEQYF

V gene: TRBV27
D gene: TRBD1
J gene: TRBJ2-7
CDR3 DNA: TGTGCCAGCAGTTCCCGCCTCCAGGGGGCCCTAGCTTACGAGCAGTACTTC
CDR3 protein: CASSSRLQGALAYEQYF

V gene: TRBV29-1
D gene: .
J gene: TRBJ1-1
CDR3 DNA: TGCAGCGTAGAATTACGAGGAGGAGGGACTGAAGCTTTCTTT
CDR3 protein: CSVELRGGGTEAFF

V gene: TRBV4-2
D gene: TRBD1
J gene: TRBJ1-4
CDR3 DNA: TGTGCCAGCAGCTCCCGACAGGGATGGGAAAAACTGTTTTTT
CDR3 protein: CASSSRQGWEKLFF

V gene: TRBV19
D gene: TRBD1
J gene: TRBJ2-3
CDR3 DNA: TGTGCCAGTAGGACGACAGGGGCAAGCACACATACGCAGTATTTT
CDR3 protein: CASRTTGASTHTQYF

V gene: TRBV11-2
D gene: .
J gene: TRBJ2-3
CDR3 DNA: TGTGCCAGCAGCTTGTCGTTCGTGGCCTCCACAGATACGCAGTATTTT
CDR3 protein: CASSLSFVASTDTQYF

V gene: TRBV18
D gene: TRBD1
J gene: TRBJ1-2
CDR3 DNA: TGTGCCAGCTCACCACTCCCCCTAGGAGGGGGCAATGGCTACACCTTC
CDR3 protein: CASSPLPLGGGNGYTF

V gene: TRBV6-6
D gene: .
J gene: TRBJ2-7
CDR3 DNA: TGTGCCAGCAGAGGAGACTTGAGCTCCTACGAGCAGTACTTC
CDR3 protein: CASRGDLSSYEQYF

V gene: TRBV4-2
D gene: TRBD1
J gene: TRBJ1-5
CDR3 DNA: TGTGCCAGCAGCCAGGACAGGGCCAATCAGCCCCAGCATTTT
CDR3 protein: CASSQDRANQPQHF

V gene: TRBV12-1
D gene: .
J gene: TRBJ2-7
CDR3 DNA: TGTGCCAGCAGCAACCACGGGGGGCTCGGGTACGAGCAGTACTTC
CDR3 protein: CASSNHGGLGYEQYF

V gene: TRBV2
D gene: .
J gene: TRBJ1-2
CDR3 DNA: TGTGCCAGCAGTGAAGTACCCGGGGGGGACTATGGCTACACCTTC
CDR3 protein: CASSEVPGGDYGYTF

V gene: TRBV6-5
D gene: TRBD2
J gene: TRBJ2-1
CDR3 DNA: TGTGCCAGCAGTCTAGCGGACCCTCCCTACAATGAGCAGTTCTTC
CDR3 protein: CASSLADPPYNEQFF

V gene: TRBV5-1
D gene: .
J gene: TRBJ1-1
CDR3 DNA: TGCGCCAGCAGCTCCACAGGGATTGAAGCTTTCTTT
CDR3 protein: CASSSTGIEAFF

V gene: TRBV6-5
D gene: .
J gene: TRBJ1-1
CDR3 DNA: TGTGCCAGCAGGCCCCAGGGCGTGATAGCCGCTTTCTTT
CDR3 protein: CASRPQGVIAAFF

V gene: TRBV7-2
D gene: .
J gene: TRBJ1-5
CDR3 DNA: TGTGCCAGCAGCTTAGGCCAGGATCAGCCCCAGCATTTT
CDR3 protein: CASSLGQDQPQHF

V gene: TRBV4-2
D gene: TRBD1
J gene: TRBJ1-2
CDR3 DNA: TGTGCCAGCAGCCATGAAACAGGGGGAGACAACTATGGCTACACCTTC
CDR3 protein: CASSHETGGDNYGYTF

V gene: TRBV10-1
D gene: TRBD1
J gene: TRBJ2-7
CDR3 DNA: TGCGCCAGCAGTGAGTGTCGGGACAGTGACTACGAGCAGTACTTC
CDR3 protein: CASSECRDSDYEQYF

V gene: TRBV9
D gene: .
J gene: TRBJ1-5
CDR3 DNA: TGTGCCAGCAGCGTAGGTAGGCGGGAAAAGAGCAATCAGCCCCAGCATTTT
CDR3 protein: CASSVGRREKSNQPQHF